This T cell receptor beta chain was identified in a study of Ad26.COV2.S vaccination and SARS-CoV-2 variants. Background on the study: By the intramuscular route, Ad26.COV2.S was given once, or twice 56 days apart.

The treatment is: over 15 received Ad26.COV2.S at low or high dose, single or two shots; 5 received placebo; per-sample allocation not given. Sampling occurred on day 63 after the first vaccine or placebo injection. The table came from immunoSEQ multiplex PCR; TCRdb's copy has only in-frame clones and leaves some out. This sample yields 350,000 to 500,000 clones, of which 85% to 90% are seen a single time; less than 4.5% belongs to the top ten. Germline loops: CDR1 LNHDA, CDR2 SQIVND (reference sequence). This CDR3 is 15 amino acids long. Trimming pared 3 bases from V and 0 bases from J, leaving 8 bases between.

This rearrangement joins TRBV19 to TRBJ2-2, with no clear D. The specimen comprised peripheral blood, sampled in a trial of Ad26.COV2.S vaccine versus placebo. The TCR originated in a person between 18 and 65 years old who received the Ad26.COV2.S COVID-19 vaccine or a placebo. This chain's CDR3 is CASSIHSANTGELFF. CDR3 DNA sequence: TGTGCCAGTAGTATCCACAGCGCGAACACCGGGGAGCTGTTTTTT.